These T cell receptor beta chains were read from a single sample in a study of cytomegalovirus exposure and HLA in healthy donors. Sequenced by immunoSEQ multiplex PCR; TCRdb stores in-frame clones only, minus some. The repertoire holds more than 100,000 clones, with approximately 60% as singletons. The specimen was PBMCs. The receptors come from a woman aged 40 to 50 in good health and CMV-seronegative. CDR3s include the opening cysteine and the closing phenylalanine or tryptophan. The D gene is left open where the match is weak. Only part of the rows carry a size: once, few, many, or a class if the clone is expanded.

j_call v_call d_call clone_size cdr3_length cdr3_aa cdr3_nt
TRBJ2-5 TRBV7-2 TRBD2 . 14 CASSLGLAQETQYF TGTGCCAGCAGCTTAGGACTAGCCCAAGAGACCCAGTACTTC
TRBJ1-4 TRBV27 . . 14 CASTSGRGDEKLFF TGTGCCAGTACCTCGGGTCGGGGGGATGAAAAACTGTTTTTT
TRBJ1-4 TRBV7-2 . . 15 CASSLGGLGGEKLFF TGTGCCAGCAGCTTAGGGGGACTTGGAGGTGAAAAACTGTTTTTT
TRBJ2-1 TRBV10-2 . few 12 CASLTVANEQFF TGCGCCAGCCTTACCGTAGCCAATGAGCAGTTCTTC
TRBJ2-3 TRBV5-1 TRBD2 . 17 CASSRPLAGGPADTQYF TGCGCCAGCAGCCGTCCTCTAGCGGGGGGGCCAGCAGATACGCAGTATTTT
TRBJ1-6 TRBV6-5 . . 13 CASSYSANSPLHF TGTGCCAGCAGTTACTCTGCGAATTCACCCCTCCACTTT
TRBJ1-2 TRBV6-1 TRBD1 . 16 CASSDPRTGGIYGYTF TGTGCCAGCAGTGACCCCCGGACAGGAGGGATATATGGCTACACCTTC
TRBJ1-1 TRBV6-5 . . 13 CASSYYRGQKAFF TGTGCCAGCAGTTATTATCGTGGACAGAAAGCTTTCTTT
TRBJ2-5 TRBV18 . . 16 CASSPQDFLYQETQYF TGTGCCAGCTCACCTCAGGATTTCCTGTACCAAGAGACCCAGTACTTC
TRBJ1-2 TRBV7-2 . . 15 CASSLGGGINYGYTF TGTGCCAGCAGCTTAGGGGGGGGAATCAACTATGGCTACACCTTC
TRBJ1-1 TRBV10-3 . . 13 CAISDGREGEAFF TGTGCCATCAGTGACGGCAGGGAAGGTGAAGCTTTCTTT
TRBJ1-6 TRBV19 . few 15 CASSIASSYNSPLHF TGTGCCAGTAGTATCGCGAGCTCCTATAATTCACCCCTCCACTTT
TRBJ1-2 TRBV7-3 TRBD1 . 15 CASSATPGQEYGYTF TGTGCCAGCAGCGCAACACCGGGACAGGAGTATGGCTACACCTTC
TRBJ2-5 TRBV11-2 . . 11 CASSFLETQYF TGTGCCAGCAGCTTCCTTGAGACCCAGTACTTC
TRBJ1-2 TRBV7-9 . . 12 CASSLDTYGYTF TGTGCCAGCAGTTTGGACACTTATGGCTACACCTTC
TRBJ1-4 TRBV6-1 . once 15 CASSDSGLRNEKLFF TGTGCCAGCAGTGACAGCGGTCTACGTAATGAAAAACTGTTTTTT
TRBJ2-7 TRBV30 . once 11 CAWSSPYEQYF TGTGCCTGGAGTTCTCCCTACGAGCAGTACTTC
TRBJ2-5 TRBV5-6 TRBD2 . 18 CASSLERTSGGARETQYF TGTGCCAGCAGCTTGGAAAGGACTAGCGGGGGGGCCAGAGAGACCCAGTACTTC
TRBJ1-5 TRBV28 TRBD1 . 11 CASSRRTGVNF TGTGCCAGCAGTCGCCGGACAGGGGTAAATTTT
TRBJ2-5 TRBV4-1 TRBD2 . 15 CASSQLGLALETQYF TGCGCCAGCAGCCAACTGGGACTAGCGTTAGAGACCCAGTACTTC